A single sample gave rise to the 19 T cell receptor beta chains below, sequenced in a study of human T cells and chemical hapten exposure. Using its own MiXCR run on the RACE reads, TCRdb lists one record per CDR3 protein. The table includes around 380,000 distinct CDR3 sequences, roughly 4.8% detected once. Stated time point: patch test 1, 2 weeks after DPC sensitization. Treatment indicated: therapeutic diphenylcyclopropenone sensitization with weekly scalp DPC. Material: whole blood, obtained in connection with sensitization to the hapten diphenylcyclopropenone (DPC). These TCRs come from a woman between 45 and 60 years old with alopecia areata. Some clones in this sample may be carry-over from other donors' samples.

This clonotype has a count of ten or more. The V gene is TRBV7-2, the J gene TRBJ1-6, with D uncertain. The V gene's germline CDR1 is SGHTA and CDR2 FQGNSA. V was trimmed by 3 bases and J by 0 bases, leaving 9 bases between them. The CDR3 loop spans 16 amino acids. The CDR3 region has the DNA TGTGCCAGCAGCTTCAGTGGAAGCTCCTATAATTCACCCCTCCACTTT. Protein product: CASSFSGSSYNSPLHF.

This clonotype was seen many times. The V gene is TRBV6-2 or TRBV6-3, the J gene TRBJ2-3; no clear D. The V end lost 6 bases, the J end lost 4 bases, and 8 bases lay between the germline ends. The CDR3 covers 12 residues. CDR1 is MNHEY, CDR2 SVGEGT, per germline. The CDR3, as DNA: TGTGCCAGCAGCTTTGGGCCAGATACGCAGTATTTT. Protein product: CASSFGPDTQYF.

The table lists this clonotype with a few counts. This sequence joins TRBV9 and TRBJ2-7; no firm D call. This CDR3 contains 12 residues. Per germline, CDR1 SGDLS and CDR2 YYNGEE. The ends were cut back, 0 bases at V and 4 bases at J, with 5 bases in the middle. In nucleotides, the CDR3 is TGTGCCAGCAGCGTAGTGGATTACGAGCAGTACTTC. Translated, it gives CASSVVDYEQYF.

In its sample, this clonotype was seen many times. J is TRBJ2-7 and V is TRBV6-2 or TRBV6-3, with D perhaps matching TRBD1 or TRBD2 (6 bases each). Per germline, CDR1 MNHEY and CDR2 SVGEGT. V shed 6 bases and J shed 3 bases, with 18 bases lying between them. The CDR3 has 15 amino acids. The CDR3 sequence is CASRLWTGADYEQYF. CDR3 nucleotides: TGTGCCAGCAGATTATGGACGGGGGCGGACTACGAGCAGTACTTC.

This clonotype was counted ten times or more. The J gene is TRBJ2-2, the V gene TRBV5-1; TRBD1 is a possible D gene (6 bases). This CDR3 is built from 14 residues. Looked up from germline, CDR1 is SGHRS and CDR2 is YFSETQ. V was cut by 4 bases and J by 4 bases, with 11 bases left in between. In nucleotides, the CDR3 is TGCGCCAGCAGCCTGGGGGCCGGCACCGGGGAGCTGTTTTTT. Translating gives CASSLGAGTGELFF.

In its sample, this clonotype was seen many times. The genes are TRBV6-5 and TRBJ2-1, with 11 bases matching TRBD2. The CDR3 contains 15 residues. Germline V gene data show CDR1 as MNHEY and CDR2 as SVGAGI. Trimming cost V 7 bases and J 2 bases; bases outside gene matches: 4. The CDR3 loop is CASKVAGGPYNEQFF. DNA of the CDR3: TGTGCCAGCAAAGTAGCGGGGGGGCCCTACAATGAGCAGTTCTTC.

The chain joins TRBV6-2 or TRBV6-3 to TRBJ1-1; 10 bases match TRBD1. V shed 5 bases and J 2 bases; nucleotides not matched to a gene: 8. This CDR3 spans 16 amino acids. Germline V gene sequence: CDR1 MNHEY, CDR2 SVGEGT. CDR3: CASSPDRGQSNTEAFF. In DNA, the CDR3 is TGTGCCAGCAGTCCCGACAGGGGGCAATCAAACACTGAAGCTTTCTTT.

The chain couples TRBV20-1 to TRBJ1-1; 8 bases agree with TRBD1. CDR1 and CDR2 from the germline V gene are DFQATT and SNEGSKA (reference sequence). This CDR3 spans 16 amino acids. V was clipped by 6 bases and J by 1 base; unmatched bases: 13. CDR3 residues: CSAAPGGRLENTEAFF. The CDR3 nucleotides read TGCAGTGCCGCCCCAGGGGGCCGATTAGAGAACACTGAAGCTTTCTTT.

This clonotype was seen many times. This rearrangement joins TRBV4-1 to TRBJ2-3; TRBD2 is a possible D gene (6 bases). The germline gives CDR1 MGHRA, CDR2 YSYEKL. This CDR3 is built from 13 residues. Trimming pared 2 bases from V and 5 bases from J, leaving 8 bases between. This CDR3 reads CASSQLGLDTQYF. The CDR3 DNA reads as TGCGCCAGCAGCCAACTGGGACTAGATACGCAGTATTTT.

This clonotype was seen repeatedly, ten times or more. V and J are TRBV11-2 and TRBJ1-4, with D uncertain. CDR1 and CDR2 (germline): SGHAT, FQNNGV. With 5 bases removed from V and 7 bases from J, the gap between germline ends came to 17 bases. This CDR3 has 15 residues. The CDR3 sequence: CASSPVGLGIEKLFF. CDR3 bases: TGTGCCAGCAGCCCGGTTGGGCTCGGTATTGAAAAACTGTTTTTT.

This clonotype was counted between two and nine times. The J gene is TRBJ2-7, the V gene TRBV19, with D perhaps matching TRBD2 (6 bases). Trimming left V 5 bases short and J 6 bases short, with 14 bases between. The CDR3 extends over 13 amino acids. Germline-derived CDR1 and CDR2 are LNHDA and SQIVND (reference sequence). Here the CDR3 reads CASSPAGPREQYF. CDR3 coding DNA: TGTGCCAGTAGTCCCGCGGGGCCCCGCGAGCAGTACTTC. Looking up the rest from reference TRBV19 and TRBJ2-7 gives the full variable domain: DGGITQSPKYLFRKEGQNVTLSCEQNLNHDAMYWYRQDPGQGLRLIYYSQIVNDFQKGDIAEGYSVSREKKESFPLTVTSAQKNPTAFYLCASSPAGPREQYFGPGTRLTVT.

The table lists this clonotype with many counts. The V gene is TRBV20-1, the J gene TRBJ2-3; D not resolved. Trimming stripped 3 bases from V and 2 bases from J, with 12 bases between. The CDR3 loop spans 14 amino acids. Per the germline V gene, CDR1 is DFQATT and CDR2 is SNEGSKA (reference sequence). CDR3 sequence reads: CSASMSSYTDTQYF. CDR3 nucleotides: TGCAGTGCTAGTATGAGCAGCTACACAGATACGCAGTATTTT.

This clonotype was seen a handful of times. The chain recombines TRBV7-2 with TRBJ2-3, with D unclear. The germline V gene has CDR1 SGHTA and CDR2 FQGNSA. The CDR3 covers 13 residues. V shed 3 bases and J shed 3 bases, with 7 bases lying between them. The CDR3 here is CASSFPATDTQYF. In nucleotides, the CDR3 is TGTGCCAGCAGCTTTCCAGCAACAGATACGCAGTATTTT.

J is TRBJ1-1 and V is TRBV6-5; D not resolved. Germline V gene lookup returns CDR1 MNHEY and CDR2 SVGAGI. The CDR3 is 16 residues long. The ends were cut back, 0 bases at V and 3 bases at J, with 14 bases in the middle. CDR3 protein: CASSYSFAQVDTEAFF. The CDR3 DNA reads TGTGCCAGCAGTTACTCCTTTGCGCAGGTTGACACTGAAGCTTTCTTT.

This sequence joins TRBV20-1 and TRBJ2-7, with D hard to call. CDR3 length: 9 residues. Germline loops: CDR1 DFQATT, CDR2 SNEGSKA (reference sequence). V dropped 6 bases and J dropped 6 bases, with 6 bases sitting between them. This chain's CDR3 is CSARPEQYF. The CDR3 bases are TGCAGTGCACGCCCCGAGCAGTACTTC.

This clonotype was seen ten or more times. The chain couples TRBV9 to TRBJ2-7, with D hard to call. Trimming removed 4 bases at V and 3 bases at J, with 8 bases between. The CDR3 sequence is 12 residues long. CDR1 is SGDLS, CDR2 YYNGEE, per germline. This CDR3 is CASSPYGYEQYF. CDR3 in DNA: TGTGCCAGCAGCCCCTATGGCTACGAGCAGTACTTC.

The rearrangement joins TRBV4-1 to TRBJ1-1, with a weak D call TRBD1 (5 bases). Germline V gene lookup returns CDR1 MGHRA and CDR2 YSYEKL. With 4 bases removed from V and 3 bases from J, the gap between germline ends came to 12 bases. The CDR3 totals 14 residues. The CDR3 sequence: CASSRTPGDTEAFF. In DNA, the CDR3 is TGCGCCAGCAGCCGGACACCTGGGGACACTGAAGCTTTCTTT.

This clonotype was seen ten or more times. The gene calls are TRBV6-5 and TRBJ2-3; 14 nucleotides match TRBD2. Germline loops: CDR1 MNHEY, CDR2 SVGAGI. The ends lost 5 bases at V and 13 bases at J; junction bases unmatched: 2. This CDR3 is built from 12 residues. CDR3 nucleotides: TGTGCCAGCAGTCGGGGACTAGCGGGAGAGTATTTT. The encoded protein is CASSRGLAGEYF.

This clonotype has a count of ten or more. The V and J genes are TRBV5-6 and TRBJ2-3; weak D call: TRBD2 (6 bases). This CDR3 contains 15 residues. Germline V gene sequence: CDR1 SGHDT, CDR2 YYEEEE. V was cut by 4 bases and J by 4 bases, with 16 bases left in between. CDR3 region: CASSHGTWMADTQYF. The DNA of the CDR3 is TGTGCCAGCAGCCACGGGACTTGGATGGCAGATACGCAGTATTTT.